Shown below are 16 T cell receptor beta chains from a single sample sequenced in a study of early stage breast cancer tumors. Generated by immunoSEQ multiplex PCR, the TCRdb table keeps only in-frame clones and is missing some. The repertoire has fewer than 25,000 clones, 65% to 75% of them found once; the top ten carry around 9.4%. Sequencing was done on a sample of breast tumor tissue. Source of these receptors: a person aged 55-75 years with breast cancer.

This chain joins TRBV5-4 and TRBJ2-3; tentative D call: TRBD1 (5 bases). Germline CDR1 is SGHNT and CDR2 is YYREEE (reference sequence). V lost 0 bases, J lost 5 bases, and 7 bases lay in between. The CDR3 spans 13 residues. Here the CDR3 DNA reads TGTGCCAGCAGCTTGGACAGGCAAGATACGCAGTATTTT. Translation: CASSLDRQDTQYF.

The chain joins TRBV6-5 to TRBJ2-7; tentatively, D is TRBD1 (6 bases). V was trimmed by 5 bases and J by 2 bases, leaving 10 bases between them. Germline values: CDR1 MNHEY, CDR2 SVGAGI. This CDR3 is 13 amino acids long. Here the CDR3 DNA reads TGTGCCAGCAGTACAGGGCCGGCCTACGAGCAGTACTTC. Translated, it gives CASSTGPAYEQYF.

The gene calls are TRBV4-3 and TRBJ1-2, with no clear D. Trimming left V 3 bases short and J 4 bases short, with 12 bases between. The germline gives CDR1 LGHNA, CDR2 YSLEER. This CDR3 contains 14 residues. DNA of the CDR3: TGCGCCAGCAGCCAGGGTGGGAGCCTCTATGGCTACACCTTC. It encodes CASSQGGSLYGYTF.

The DNA for the CDR3 is TGTGCCTGGATGACCTTAGGGACAGCTGAAGCTTTCTTT. Protein product: CAWMTLGTAEAFF. This chain links TRBV30 with TRBJ1-1, with 7 bases lining up with TRBD1. This CDR3 comprises 13 residues. The ends lost 4 bases at V and 6 bases at J; junction bases unmatched: 8. Germline CDR1 reads GTSNPN; CDR2 reads SVGIG (reference sequence).

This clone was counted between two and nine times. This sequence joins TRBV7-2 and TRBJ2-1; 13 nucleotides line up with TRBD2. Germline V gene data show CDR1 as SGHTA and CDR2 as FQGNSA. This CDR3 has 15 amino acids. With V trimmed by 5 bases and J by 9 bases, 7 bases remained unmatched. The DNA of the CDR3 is TGTGCCAGCAGCCTCGGACTAGCGGGAGTAGGTGAGCAGTTCTTC. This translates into CASSLGLAGVGEQFF.

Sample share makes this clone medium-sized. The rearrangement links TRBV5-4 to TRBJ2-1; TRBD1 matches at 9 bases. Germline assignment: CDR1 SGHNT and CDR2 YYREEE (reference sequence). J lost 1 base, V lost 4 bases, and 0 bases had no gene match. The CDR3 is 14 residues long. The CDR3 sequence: CASSGTGSYNEQFF. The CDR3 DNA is TGTGCCAGCAGCGGGACAGGGTCCTACAATGAGCAGTTCTTC.

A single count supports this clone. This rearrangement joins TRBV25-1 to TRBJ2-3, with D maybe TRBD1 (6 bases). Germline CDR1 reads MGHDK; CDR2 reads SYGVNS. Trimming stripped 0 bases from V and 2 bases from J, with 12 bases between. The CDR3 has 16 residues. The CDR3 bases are TGTGCCAGCAGTGAATATGGGACATCCACCACAGATACGCAGTATTTT. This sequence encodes CASSEYGTSTTDTQYF.

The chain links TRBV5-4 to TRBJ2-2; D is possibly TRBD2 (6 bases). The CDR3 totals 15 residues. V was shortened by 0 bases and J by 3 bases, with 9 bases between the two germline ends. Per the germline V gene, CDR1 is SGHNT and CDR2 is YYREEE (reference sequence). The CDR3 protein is CASSLGRADTGELFF. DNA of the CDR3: TGTGCCAGCAGCTTGGGGAGGGCTGACACCGGGGAGCTGTTTTTT.

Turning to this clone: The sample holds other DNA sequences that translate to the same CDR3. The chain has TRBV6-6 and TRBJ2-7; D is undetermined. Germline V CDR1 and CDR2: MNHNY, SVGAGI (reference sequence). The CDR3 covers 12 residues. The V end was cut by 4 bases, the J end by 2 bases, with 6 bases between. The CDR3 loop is CASSSRTYEQYF. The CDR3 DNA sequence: TGTGCCAGCAGTTCCAGAACCTACGAGCAGTACTTC.

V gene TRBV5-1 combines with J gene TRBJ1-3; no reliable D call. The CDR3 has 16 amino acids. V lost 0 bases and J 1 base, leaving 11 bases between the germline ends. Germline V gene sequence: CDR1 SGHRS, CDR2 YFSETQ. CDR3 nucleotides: TGCGCCAGCAGCTTGGAAGGCGGCGGATCTGGAAACACCATATATTTT. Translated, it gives CASSLEGGGSGNTIYF.

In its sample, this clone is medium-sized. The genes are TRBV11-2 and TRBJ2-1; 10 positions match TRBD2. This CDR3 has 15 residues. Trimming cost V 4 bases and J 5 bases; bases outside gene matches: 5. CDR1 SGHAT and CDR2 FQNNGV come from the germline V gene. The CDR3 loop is CASSSSSGSHNEQFF. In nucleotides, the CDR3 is TGTGCCAGCAGCTCCTCTAGCGGGAGCCACAATGAGCAGTTCTTC.

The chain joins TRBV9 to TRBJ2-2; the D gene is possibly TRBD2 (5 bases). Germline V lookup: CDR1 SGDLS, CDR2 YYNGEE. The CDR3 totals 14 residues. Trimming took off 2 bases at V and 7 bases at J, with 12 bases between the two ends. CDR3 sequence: CASSVFSLGGELFF. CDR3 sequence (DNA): TGTGCCAGCAGCGTGTTCTCACTAGGCGGGGAGCTGTTTTTT.

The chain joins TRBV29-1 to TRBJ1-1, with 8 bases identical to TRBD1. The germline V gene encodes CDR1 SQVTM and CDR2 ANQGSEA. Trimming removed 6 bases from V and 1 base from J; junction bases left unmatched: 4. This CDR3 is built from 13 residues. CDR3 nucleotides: TGCAGCGTGACTGGACAGGGGAACACTGAAGCTTTCTTT. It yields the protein CSVTGQGNTEAFF.

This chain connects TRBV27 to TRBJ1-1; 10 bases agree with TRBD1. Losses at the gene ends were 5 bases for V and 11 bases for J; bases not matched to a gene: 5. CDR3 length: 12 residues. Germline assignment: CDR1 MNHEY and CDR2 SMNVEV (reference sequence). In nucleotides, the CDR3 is TGTGCCAGCAGTCCGACAGGGGGCTGGGCTTTCTTT. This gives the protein CASSPTGGWAFF.

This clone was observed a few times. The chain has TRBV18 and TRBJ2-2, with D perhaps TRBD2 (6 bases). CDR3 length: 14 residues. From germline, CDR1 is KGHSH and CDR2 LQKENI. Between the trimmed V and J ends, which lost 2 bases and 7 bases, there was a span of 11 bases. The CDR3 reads CASSPVGGNGELFF. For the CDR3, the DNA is TGTGCCAGCTCACCAGTGGGAGGCAACGGGGAGCTGTTTTTT.

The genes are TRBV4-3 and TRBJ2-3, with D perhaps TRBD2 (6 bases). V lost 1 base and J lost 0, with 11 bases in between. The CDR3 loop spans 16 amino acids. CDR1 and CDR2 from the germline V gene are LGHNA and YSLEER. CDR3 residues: CASSQGYSGSTDTQYF. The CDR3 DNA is TGCGCCAGCAGCCAAGGGTACAGCGGGAGCACAGATACGCAGTATTTT.